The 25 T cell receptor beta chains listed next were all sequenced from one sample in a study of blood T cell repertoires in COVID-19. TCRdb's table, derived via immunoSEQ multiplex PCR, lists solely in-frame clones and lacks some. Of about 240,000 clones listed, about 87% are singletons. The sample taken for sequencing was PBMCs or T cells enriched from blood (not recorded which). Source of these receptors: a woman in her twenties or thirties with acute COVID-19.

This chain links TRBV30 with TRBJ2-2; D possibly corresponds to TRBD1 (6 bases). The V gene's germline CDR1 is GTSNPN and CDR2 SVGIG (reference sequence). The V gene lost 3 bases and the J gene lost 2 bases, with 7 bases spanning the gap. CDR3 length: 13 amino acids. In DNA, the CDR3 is TGTGCCTGGAGGGGACAAAACACCGGGGAGCTGTTTTTT. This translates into CAWRGQNTGELFF.

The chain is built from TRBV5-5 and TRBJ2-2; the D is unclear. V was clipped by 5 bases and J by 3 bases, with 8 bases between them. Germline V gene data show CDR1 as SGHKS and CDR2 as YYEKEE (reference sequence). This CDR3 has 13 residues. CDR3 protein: CASRLWDTGELFF. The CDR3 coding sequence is TGTGCCAGCAGACTATGGGACACCGGGGAGCTGTTTTTT.

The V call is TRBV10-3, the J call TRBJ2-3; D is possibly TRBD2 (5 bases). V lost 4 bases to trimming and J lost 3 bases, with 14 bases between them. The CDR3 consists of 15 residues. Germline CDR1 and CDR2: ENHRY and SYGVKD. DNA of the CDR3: TGTGCCATCAGTGGAGAGGGCTTTGTAACAGATACGCAGTATTTT. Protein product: CAISGEGFVTDTQYF.

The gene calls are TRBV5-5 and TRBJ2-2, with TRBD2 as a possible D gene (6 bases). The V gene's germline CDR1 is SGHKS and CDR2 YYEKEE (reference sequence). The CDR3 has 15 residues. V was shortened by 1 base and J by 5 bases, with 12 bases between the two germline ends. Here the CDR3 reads CASSLSGLQTGELFF. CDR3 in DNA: TGTGCCAGCAGCTTGTCTGGACTACAGACCGGGGAGCTGTTTTTT.

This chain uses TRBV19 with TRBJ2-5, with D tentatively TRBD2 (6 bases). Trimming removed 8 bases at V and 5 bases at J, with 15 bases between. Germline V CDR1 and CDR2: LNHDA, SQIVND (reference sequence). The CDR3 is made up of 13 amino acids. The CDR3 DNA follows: TGTGCCAGTTCCCCTGGCGGGGCCGAGACCCAGTACTTC. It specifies CASSPGGAETQYF.

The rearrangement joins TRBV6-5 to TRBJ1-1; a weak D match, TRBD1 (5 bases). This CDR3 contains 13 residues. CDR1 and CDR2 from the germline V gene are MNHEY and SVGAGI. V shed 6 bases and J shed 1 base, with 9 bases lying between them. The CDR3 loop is CASSRQRNTEAFF. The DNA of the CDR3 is TGTGCCAGCAGCAGACAGCGGAACACTGAAGCTTTCTTT.

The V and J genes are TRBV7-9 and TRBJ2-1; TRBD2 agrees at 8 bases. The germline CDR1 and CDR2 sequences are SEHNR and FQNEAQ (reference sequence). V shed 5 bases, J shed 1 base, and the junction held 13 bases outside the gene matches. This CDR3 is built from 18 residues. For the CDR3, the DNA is TGTGCCAGCAGCCCGAAACTGTCGGGGGGGCCTTCCTACAATGAGCAGTTCTTC. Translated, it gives CASSPKLSGGPSYNEQFF.

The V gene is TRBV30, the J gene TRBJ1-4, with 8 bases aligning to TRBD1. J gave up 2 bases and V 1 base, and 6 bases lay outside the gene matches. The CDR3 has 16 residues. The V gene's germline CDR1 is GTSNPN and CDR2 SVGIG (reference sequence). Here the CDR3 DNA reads TGTGCCTGGAGTGGGGAGACAGGGGCCACTAATGAAAAACTGTTTTTT. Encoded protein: CAWSGETGATNEKLFF.

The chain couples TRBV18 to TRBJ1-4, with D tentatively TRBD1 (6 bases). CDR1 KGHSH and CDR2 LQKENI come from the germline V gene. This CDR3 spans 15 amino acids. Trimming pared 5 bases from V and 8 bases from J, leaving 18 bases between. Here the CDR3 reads CASSELPGQEEKLFF. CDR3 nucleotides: TGTGCCAGCTCAGAACTTCCGGGACAAGAAGAAAAACTGTTTTTT. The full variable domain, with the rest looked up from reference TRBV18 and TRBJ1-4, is NAGVMQNPRHLVRRRGQEARLRCSPMKGHSHVYWYRQLPEEGLKFMVYLQKENIIDESGMPKERFSAEFPKEGPSILRIQQVVRGDSAAYFCASSELPGQEEKLFFGSGTQLSVL.

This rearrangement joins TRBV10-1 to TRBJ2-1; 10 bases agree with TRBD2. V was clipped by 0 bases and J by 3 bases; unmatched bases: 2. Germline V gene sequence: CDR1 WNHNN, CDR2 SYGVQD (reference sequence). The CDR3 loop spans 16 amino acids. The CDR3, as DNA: TGCGCCAGCAGTGAGTCAACTAGCGGGGTCTACAATGAGCAGTTCTTC. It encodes CASSESTSGVYNEQFF.

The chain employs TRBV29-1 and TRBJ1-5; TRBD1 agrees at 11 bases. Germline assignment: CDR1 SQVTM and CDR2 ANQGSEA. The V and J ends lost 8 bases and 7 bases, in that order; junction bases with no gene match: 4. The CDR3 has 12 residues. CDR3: CSIGTGGQPQHF. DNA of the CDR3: TGCAGCATTGGGACAGGGGGACAGCCCCAGCATTTT.

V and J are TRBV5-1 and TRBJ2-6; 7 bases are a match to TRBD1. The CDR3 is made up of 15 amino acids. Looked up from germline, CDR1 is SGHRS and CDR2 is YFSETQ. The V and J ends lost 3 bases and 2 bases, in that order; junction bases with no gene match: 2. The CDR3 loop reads CASSSTGTGANVLTF. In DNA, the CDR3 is TGCGCCAGCAGCTCGACAGGGACTGGGGCCAACGTCCTGACTTTC. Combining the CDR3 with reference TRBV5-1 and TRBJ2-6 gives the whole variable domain KAGVTQTPRYLIKTRGQQVTLSCSPISGHRSVSWYQQTPGQGLQFLFEYFSETQRNKGNFPGRFSGRQFSNSRSEMNVSTLELGDSALYLCASSSTGTGANVLTFGAGSRLTVL.

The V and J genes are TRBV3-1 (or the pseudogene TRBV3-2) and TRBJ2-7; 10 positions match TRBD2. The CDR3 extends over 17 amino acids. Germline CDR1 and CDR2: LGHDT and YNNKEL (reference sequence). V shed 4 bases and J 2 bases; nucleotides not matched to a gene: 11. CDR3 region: CASSPSERGGETYEQYF. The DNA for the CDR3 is TGTGCCAGCAGCCCTTCGGAGCGGGGGGGGGAGACCTACGAGCAGTACTTC.

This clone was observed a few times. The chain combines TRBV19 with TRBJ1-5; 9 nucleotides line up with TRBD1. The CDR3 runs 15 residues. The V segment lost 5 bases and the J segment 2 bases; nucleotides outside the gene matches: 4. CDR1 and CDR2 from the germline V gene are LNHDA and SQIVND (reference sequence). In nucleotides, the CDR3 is TGTGCCAGTAGTTGGGGACAGGGTGGCAATCAGCCCCAGCATTTT. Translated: CASSWGQGGNQPQHF.

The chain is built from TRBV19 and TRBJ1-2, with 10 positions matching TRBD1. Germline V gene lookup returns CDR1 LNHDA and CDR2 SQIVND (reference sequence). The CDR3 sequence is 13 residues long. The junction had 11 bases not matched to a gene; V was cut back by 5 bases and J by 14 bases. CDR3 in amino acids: CASSAPGQGMYTF. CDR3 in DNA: TGTGCCAGTAGTGCACCGGGACAGGGGATGTATACCTTC.

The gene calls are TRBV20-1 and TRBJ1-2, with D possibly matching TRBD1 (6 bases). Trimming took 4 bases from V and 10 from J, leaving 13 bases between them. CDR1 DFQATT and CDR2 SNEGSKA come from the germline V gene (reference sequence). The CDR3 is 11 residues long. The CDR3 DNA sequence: TGCAGTGCTACACTTACAGGGACCTACACCTTC. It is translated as CSATLTGTYTF.

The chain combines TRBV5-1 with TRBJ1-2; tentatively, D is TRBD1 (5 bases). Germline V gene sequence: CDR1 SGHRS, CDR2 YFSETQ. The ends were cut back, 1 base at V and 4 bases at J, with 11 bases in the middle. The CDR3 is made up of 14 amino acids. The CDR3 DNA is TGCGCCAGCAGCTTGTTCCAGGGCGCCTATGGCTACACCTTC. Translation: CASSLFQGAYGYTF. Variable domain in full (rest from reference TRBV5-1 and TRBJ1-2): KAGVTQTPRYLIKTRGQQVTLSCSPISGHRSVSWYQQTPGQGLQFLFEYFSETQRNKGNFPGRFSGRQFSNSRSEMNVSTLELGDSALYLCASSLFQGAYGYTFGSGTRLTVV.

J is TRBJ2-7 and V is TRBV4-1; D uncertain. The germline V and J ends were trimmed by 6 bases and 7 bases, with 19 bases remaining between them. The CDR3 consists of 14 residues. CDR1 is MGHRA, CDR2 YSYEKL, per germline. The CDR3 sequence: CASSLGVLPWEQYF. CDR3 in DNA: TGCGCCAGCAGTCTCGGAGTTTTGCCGTGGGAGCAGTACTTC.

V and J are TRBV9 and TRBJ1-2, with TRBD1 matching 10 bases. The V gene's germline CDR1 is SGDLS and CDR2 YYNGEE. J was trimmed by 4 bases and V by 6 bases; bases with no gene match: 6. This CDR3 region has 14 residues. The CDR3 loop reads CASTEGQGIYGYTF. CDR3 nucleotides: TGTGCCAGCACGGAGGGACAGGGGATCTATGGCTACACCTTC.

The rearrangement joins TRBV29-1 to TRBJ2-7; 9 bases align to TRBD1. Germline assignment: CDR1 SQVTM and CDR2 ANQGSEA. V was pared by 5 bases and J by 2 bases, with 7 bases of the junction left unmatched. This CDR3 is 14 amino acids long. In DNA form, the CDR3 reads TGCAGCGTTAAGGGGGGACAGGGAACCTACGAGCAGTACTTC. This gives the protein CSVKGGQGTYEQYF.

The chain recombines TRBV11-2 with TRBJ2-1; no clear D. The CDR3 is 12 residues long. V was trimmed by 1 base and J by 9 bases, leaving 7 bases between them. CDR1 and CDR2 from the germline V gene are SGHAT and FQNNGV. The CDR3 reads CASSLVVPEQFF. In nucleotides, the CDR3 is TGTGCCAGCAGCTTAGTAGTACCTGAGCAGTTCTTC.

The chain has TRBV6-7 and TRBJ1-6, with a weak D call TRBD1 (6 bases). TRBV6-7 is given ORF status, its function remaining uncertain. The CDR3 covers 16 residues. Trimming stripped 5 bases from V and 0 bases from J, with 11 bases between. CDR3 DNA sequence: TGTGCCAGCAGTAGGGGGTTAATCTCCTATAATTCACCCCTCCACTTT. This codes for CASSRGLISYNSPLHF.

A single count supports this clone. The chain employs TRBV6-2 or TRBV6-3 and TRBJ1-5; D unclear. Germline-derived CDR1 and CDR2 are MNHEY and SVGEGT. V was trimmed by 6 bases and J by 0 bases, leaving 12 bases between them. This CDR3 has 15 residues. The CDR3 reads CASSSAAASNQPQHF. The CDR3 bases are TGTGCCAGCAGCAGCGCAGCGGCTAGCAATCAGCCCCAGCATTTT.

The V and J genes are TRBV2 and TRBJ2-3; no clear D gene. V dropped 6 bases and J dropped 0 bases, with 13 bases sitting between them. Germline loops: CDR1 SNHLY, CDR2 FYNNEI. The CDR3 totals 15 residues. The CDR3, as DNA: TGTGCCAGCAGCGCCAGGCCCGCCAGCACAGATACGCAGTATTTT. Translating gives CASSARPASTDTQYF.

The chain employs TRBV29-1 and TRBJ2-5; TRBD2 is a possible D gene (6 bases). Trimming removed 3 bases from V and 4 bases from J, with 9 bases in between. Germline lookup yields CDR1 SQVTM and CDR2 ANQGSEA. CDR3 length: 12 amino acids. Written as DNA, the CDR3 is TGCAGCGTTGACCCGGGGGTAGAGACCCAGTACTTC. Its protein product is CSVDPGVETQYF.